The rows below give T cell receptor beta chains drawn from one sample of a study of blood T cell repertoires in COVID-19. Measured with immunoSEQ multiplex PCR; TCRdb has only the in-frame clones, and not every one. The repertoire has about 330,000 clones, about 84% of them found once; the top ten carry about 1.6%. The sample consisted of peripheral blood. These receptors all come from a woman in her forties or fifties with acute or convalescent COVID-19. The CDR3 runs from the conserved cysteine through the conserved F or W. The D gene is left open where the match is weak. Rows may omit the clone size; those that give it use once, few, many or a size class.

CASSDRQSTGELFF	TGTGCCAGCAGTGACCGACAGTCGACCGGGGAGCTGTTTTTT	.	TRBV6-1	14	.	TRBJ2-2
CASSPGIAGDYEQYF	TGTGCCAGCAGCCCGGGGATAGCGGGAGACTACGAGCAGTACTTC	.	TRBV7-2	15	TRBD2	TRBJ2-7
CASSDEAGYTEAFF	TGTGCCAGCAGTGACGAGGCGGGATACACTGAAGCTTTCTTT	.	TRBV2	14	.	TRBJ1-1
CASSLLAGRLNTEAFF	TGCGCCAGCAGCTTGTTGGCAGGGCGATTGAACACTGAAGCTTTCTTT	once	TRBV5-1	16	.	TRBJ1-1
CASSYQGDTEAFF	TGTGCCAGCAGTTATCAGGGTGATACTGAAGCTTTCTTT	.	TRBV6-5	13	.	TRBJ1-1
CASSQDRRNLKNTEAFF	TGTGCCAGCAGCCAAGATAGGCGGAATCTAAAGAACACTGAAGCTTTCTTT	.	TRBV3-1/TRBV3-2	17	.	TRBJ1-1
CASSPPTRVNEKLFF	TGTGCCAGCTCACCACCGACCAGGGTAAATGAAAAACTGTTTTTT	.	TRBV18	15	.	TRBJ1-4
CASSVPLAGGPSAETQYF	TGTGCCAGCAGCGTACCCTTAGCGGGAGGGCCCTCGGCGGAGACCCAGTACTTC	.	TRBV7-2	18	TRBD2	TRBJ2-5
CASSRGSSYNSPLHF	TGTGCCAGTTCGCGGGGTAGCTCCTATAATTCACCCCTCCACTTT	.	TRBV19	15	.	TRBJ1-6
CASSPRVDYGYTF	TGTGCCAGCAGCCCCCGGGTAGACTATGGCTACACCTTC	once	TRBV6-5	13	.	TRBJ1-2
CASSLYQGLETQYF	TGTGCCAGCAGCTTATATCAGGGTTTAGAGACCCAGTACTTC	.	TRBV7-9	14	.	TRBJ2-5
CASKTGRSQETQYF	TGTGCCAGCAAGACAGGTCGGTCCCAAGAGACCCAGTACTTC	.	TRBV2	14	.	TRBJ2-5
CASAGQGAIYEQYF	TGTGCCAGCGCTGGACAGGGGGCCATCTACGAGCAGTACTTC	.	TRBV27	14	TRBD1	TRBJ2-7
CAISERPDFGGAVTEAFF	TGTGCCATCAGTGAGAGGCCAGACTTTGGGGGGGCGGTCACTGAAGCTTTCTTT	.	TRBV10-3	18	.	TRBJ1-1
CASGREEPDTQYF	TGTGCCAGCGGGCGGGAAGAACCAGATACGCAGTATTTT	few	TRBV12-3/TRBV12-4	13	.	TRBJ2-3
CASSLEGAAGMSYEQYF	TGTGCCAGCAGCTTAGAAGGCGCTGCCGGGATGTCCTACGAGCAGTACTTC	.	TRBV7-2	17	.	TRBJ2-7